The TCR beta chain described here comes from a study of CD8+ T cells in alopecia areata. Across the study: Tofacitinib ran for 6 to 18 months before 6 months off drug.

Extracted RNA was reverse transcribed, and the resulting cDNA served as sequencing template. The data were produced by immunoSEQ multiplex PCR, yet TCRdb's version contains in-frame clones alone and is incomplete. There are approximately 120,000 clones in the sample; approximately 60% occur only once, and 5.7% lies in the top ten. Details on this clone: Its antigen is not known.

As for treatment: oral pan-JAK inhibitor, 5-10 mg twice daily. This CDR3 region has 14 residues. The ends were cut back, 2 bases at V and 5 bases at J, with 12 bases in the middle. Germline values: CDR1 SEHNR, CDR2 FQNEAQ (reference sequence). Overall study results and limits: Normal scalp had lower clonality than lesional scalp, with alopecia totalis/universalis lesions showing this most strongly. Among the 100 top clones, expanded CD8+ clones, like scalp clonality, were significantly decreased by tofacitinib.

The chain recombines TRBV7-9 with TRBJ1-2, with D unresolved. The input for sequencing was CD4+ T cells sorted from blood, taken at week 4, from a patient treated with tofacitinib. This clonotype was obtained from a human donor with alopecia areata. This chain's CDR3 is CASSLHVSGYGYTF. CDR3 DNA: TGTGCCAGCAGCTTACATGTCAGTGGATATGGCTACACCTTC.